The 28 T cell receptor beta chains in this list originate from one sample, sequenced in a study of PD-1 blockade in classical Hodgkin lymphoma. Time point here: cycle 4 day 1 (C4D1), after more than five weeks of nivolumab. Every one of the patients relapsed after autologous stem cell transplantation (brentuximab vedotin exposure was variable). Method: immunoSEQ multiplex PCR; TCRdb's copy keeps in-frame clones and lacks some. Of tens of thousands of clones in the sample, nearly 90% were seen once. The sequencing used peripheral blood mononuclear cells (PBMCs), collected before the fourth cycle of nivolumab. The receptors come from a human donor with classical Hodgkin lymphoma.

V and J are TRBV18 and TRBJ2-7; D unclear. From germline, CDR1 is KGHSH and CDR2 LQKENI. The length of the CDR3 is 12 residues. V lost 3 bases and J 0 bases, leaving 3 bases between the germline ends. Written as DNA, the CDR3 is TGTGCCAGCTCACCGAGCTCCTACGAGCAGTACTTC. Protein sequence: CASSPSSYEQYF.

This clone has a single count. This rearrangement joins TRBV11-3 to TRBJ2-1, with D perhaps TRBD2 (7 bases). Germline V gene sequence: CDR1 SGHNT, CDR2 YENEEA. Trimming stripped 5 bases from V and 15 bases from J, with 17 bases between. This CDR3 region has 12 residues. In DNA form, the CDR3 reads TGTGCCAGCAGCCCTGGAGGGGGGGCCCCGTTCTTC. Protein sequence: CASSPGGGAPFF.

The chain links TRBV28 to TRBJ2-2; 9 nucleotides align to TRBD1. CDR1 is MDHEN, CDR2 SYDVKM, per germline. V lost 2 bases, J lost 7 bases, and 8 bases stayed unmatched. CDR3 length equals 16 residues. Here the CDR3 DNA reads TGTGCCAGCAGTTTACTGGGGACAGGGTCTCTCGGGGAGCTGTTTTTT. It codes for CASSLLGTGSLGELFF. The entire variable domain, with the rest obtained from reference TRBV28 and TRBJ2-2, is as follows: DVKVTQSSRYLVKRTGEKVFLECVQDMDHENMFWYRQDPGLGLRLIYFSYDVKMKEKGDIPEGYSVSREKKERFSLILESASTNQTSMYLCASSLLGTGSLGELFFGEGSRLTVL.

This chain connects TRBV5-1 to TRBJ2-5, with 7 bases that match TRBD2. The CDR3 sequence is 13 residues long. Germline trimming cut 6 bases from V and 4 bases from J; bases unmatched to any gene: 6. Germline V gene sequence: CDR1 SGHRS, CDR2 YFSETQ. The DNA for the CDR3 is TGCGCCAGCACAAGACTAGCACCAGAGACCCAGTACTTC. It encodes CASTRLAPETQYF.

This clone was counted only a few times. The rearrangement uses TRBV5-1 and TRBJ1-5; D may be TRBD1 (5 bases). From germline, CDR1 is SGHRS and CDR2 YFSETQ. V lost 4 bases, J lost 5 bases, and 10 bases lay in between. CDR3 length: 13 amino acids. In nucleotides, the CDR3 is TGCGCCAGCAGCGGGACCCCGGATCAGCCCCAGCATTTT. Its protein product is CASSGTPDQPQHF.

This clone was detected once. The chain combines TRBV7-9 with TRBJ2-7, with D uncertain. The germline V gene encodes CDR1 SEHNR and CDR2 FQNEAQ (reference sequence). There are 13 residues in the CDR3. Trimming left V 5 bases short and J 3 bases short, with 11 bases between. CDR3 nucleotides: TGTGCCAGCAGCAGCAAGAAAAACTACGAGCAGTACTTC. Its translation is CASSSKKNYEQYF.

The rearrangement links TRBV30 to TRBJ2-1, with unresolved D. Trimming cost V 3 bases and J 9 bases, with 12 bases left between them. The CDR3 runs to 12 residues. Looked up from germline, CDR1 is GTSNPN and CDR2 is SVGIG (reference sequence). The CDR3 spells CAWRHIHGEQFF. The CDR3 nucleotides read TGTGCCTGGAGGCATATTCACGGTGAGCAGTTCTTC.

V usage is TRBV7-3 and J usage is TRBJ2-3; D is possibly TRBD1 (8 bases). The V end lost 5 bases, the J end lost 5 bases, and 20 bases lay between the germline ends. CDR3 length: 16 amino acids. The germline V gene encodes CDR1 SGHTA and CDR2 FQGTGA. The CDR3 loop reads CASSLDRGGTGDTQYF. CDR3 nucleotides: TGTGCCAGCAGCCTAGACAGGGGAGGGACTGGAGATACGCAGTATTTT.

The chain recombines TRBV5-1 with TRBJ2-5, with D possibly matching TRBD1 (5 bases). Germline V lookup: CDR1 SGHRS, CDR2 YFSETQ. The V and J ends lost 3 bases and 6 bases respectively, with 12 bases between them. The CDR3 is 13 amino acids. CDR3 residues: CASSSRVQKTQYF. Written as DNA, the CDR3 is TGCGCCAGCAGCTCCAGGGTTCAGAAGACCCAGTACTTC. The full variable domain, completed using reference TRBV5-1 and TRBJ2-5, is KAGVTQTPRYLIKTRGQQVTLSCSPISGHRSVSWYQQTPGQGLQFLFEYFSETQRNKGNFPGRFSGRQFSNSRSEMNVSTLELGDSALYLCASSSRVQKTQYFGPGTRLLVL.

V gene TRBV7-8 combines with J gene TRBJ1-5; TRBD1 might be the D (6 bases). This CDR3 contains 14 residues. Germline CDR1 SGHVS, CDR2 FQNEAQ. With 3 bases removed from V and 11 bases from J, the gap between germline ends came to 17 bases. Here the CDR3 reads CASSFGGRGMAQHF. The CDR3 DNA reads as TGTGCCAGCAGCTTCGGGGGCCGGGGGATGGCCCAGCATTTT.

V is TRBV11-2 and J is TRBJ2-7; 9 bases fit TRBD2. V shed 3 bases and J 3 bases; nucleotides not matched to a gene: 9. The CDR3 is 16 residues long. Germline V gene sequence: CDR1 SGHAT, CDR2 FQNNGV. DNA of the CDR3: TGTGCCAGCAGCTTTCAGCGGGAGGCAGGGAGCTACGAGCAGTACTTC. Translated: CASSFQREAGSYEQYF.

The J gene is TRBJ2-2, the V gene TRBV2; 13 nucleotides match TRBD2. Germline trimming cut 5 bases from V and 5 bases from J; bases unmatched to any gene: 8. Germline V lookup: CDR1 SNHLY, CDR2 FYNNEI. The CDR3 is 17 amino acids. CDR3 DNA sequence: TGTGCCAGCAGTTGGGGAGGACTAGCGGGAGTGACCGGGGAGCTGTTTTTT. Protein product: CASSWGGLAGVTGELFF.

Only a few counts were recorded for this clone. The chain recombines TRBV4-1 with TRBJ2-1; D not resolved. Trimming pared 0 bases from V and 3 bases from J, leaving 12 bases between. Looked up from germline, CDR1 is MGHRA and CDR2 is YSYEKL. The length of the CDR3 is 16 residues. The CDR3 DNA follows: TGCGCCAGCAGCCAAGAGTCCGCGACGGGCTACAATGAGCAGTTCTTC. This sequence encodes CASSQESATGYNEQFF.

CDR3 coding DNA: TGTGCCAGTAGTACGACAGGGAGTAATGAAAAACTGTTTTTT. Protein product: CASSTTGSNEKLFF. This chain uses TRBV19 with TRBJ1-4; 7 bases are a match to TRBD1. V shed 4 bases, J shed 4 bases, and the junction held 3 bases outside the gene matches. Per the germline V gene, CDR1 is LNHDA and CDR2 is SQIVND (reference sequence). The CDR3 is 14 residues long.

The chain has TRBV29-1 and TRBJ2-7; 9 bases map to TRBD1. The CDR3 spans 16 residues. V lost 5 bases, J lost 2 bases, and 13 bases stayed unmatched. Germline CDR1 reads SQVTM; CDR2 reads ANQGSEA. CDR3 region: CSVRPLGTGTTYEQYF. The CDR3 DNA reads TGCAGCGTTCGACCCTTGGGGACAGGGACAACCTACGAGCAGTACTTC.

This chain uses TRBV9 with TRBJ2-6, with D unclear. Germline CDR1 reads SGDLS; CDR2 reads YYNGEE. The CDR3 consists of 14 residues. Between the trimmed V and J ends, which lost 5 bases and 0 bases, there was a span of 6 bases. CDR3 protein: CASRSGSGANVLTF. CDR3 nucleotides: TGTGCCAGCAGGTCAGGCTCTGGGGCCAACGTCCTGACTTTC.

This rearrangement joins TRBV6-4 to TRBJ2-3, with 7 nucleotides matching TRBD2. This CDR3 is built from 17 residues. CDR1 MRHNA and CDR2 SNTAGT come from the germline V gene. With V trimmed by 7 bases and J by 2 bases, 15 bases remained unmatched. CDR3 protein: CASTPEFRTSSTDTQYF. Here the CDR3 DNA reads TGTGCCAGCACGCCCGAGTTTAGGACTAGTTCCACAGATACGCAGTATTTT.

This clone came up once. The chain links TRBV4-1 to TRBJ2-7; D is tentatively TRBD1 or TRBD2 (7 bases each). The CDR3 is 15 residues long. Germline lookup yields CDR1 MGHRA and CDR2 YSYEKL. Trimming left V 3 bases short and J 1 base short, with 13 bases between. The CDR3 nucleotides read TGCGCCAGCAGCCATACAGGGGAGGGGTCCTACGAGCAGTACTTC. It encodes CASSHTGEGSYEQYF.

The chain uses TRBV5-4 and TRBJ1-1; D is ambiguous. Trimming pared 7 bases from V and 1 base from J, leaving 8 bases between. The CDR3 has 12 amino acids. The germline V gene has CDR1 SGHNT and CDR2 YYREEE (reference sequence). CDR3 protein: CASAEKNTEAFF. For the CDR3, the DNA is TGTGCCAGCGCGGAGAAGAACACTGAAGCTTTCTTT.

This sequence joins TRBV29-1 and TRBJ2-2; D not resolved. The V end lost 1 base, the J end lost 2 bases, and 5 bases lay between the germline ends. Per germline, CDR1 SQVTM and CDR2 ANQGSEA. This CDR3 is built from 13 residues. The CDR3 DNA reads as TGCAGCGTTGAAGCCCCAAACACCGGGGAGCTGTTTTTT. Encoded protein: CSVEAPNTGELFF.

The rearrangement links TRBV9 to TRBJ1-2; D possibly corresponds to TRBD1 (6 bases). Germline loops: CDR1 SGDLS, CDR2 YYNGEE. This CDR3 has 17 residues. The V end lost 1 base, the J end lost 0 bases, and 16 bases lay between the germline ends. CDR3 loop: CASSVTATGQANYGYTF. The CDR3 region has the DNA TGTGCCAGCAGCGTAACCGCGACAGGACAAGCTAACTATGGCTACACCTTC.

The chain carries TRBV27 and TRBJ1-2, with D possibly TRBD1 on 5 matching bases. Germline CDR1 MNHEY, CDR2 SMNVEV (reference sequence). CDR3 size: 14 residues. The ends were cut back, 6 bases at V and 0 bases at J, with 11 bases in the middle. The DNA of the CDR3 is TGTGCCAGCAGACGTACAGGATCTAACTATGGCTACACCTTC. This translates into CASRRTGSNYGYTF.

The chain has TRBV28 and TRBJ2-2, with D uncertain. CDR1 and CDR2 (germline): MDHEN, SYDVKM. Trimming pared 8 bases from V and 0 bases from J, leaving 10 bases between. The CDR3 covers 14 residues. The CDR3 loop is CASLRNPNTGELFF. The CDR3 DNA is TGTGCCAGCCTACGGAATCCGAACACCGGGGAGCTGTTTTTT.

V gene TRBV9 combines with J gene TRBJ1-3; the D gene is possibly TRBD1 (5 bases). Germline CDR1 and CDR2: SGDLS and YYNGEE. This CDR3 contains 14 residues. Deletions cut 0 bases from V and 3 bases from J, with 7 bases between. The CDR3 spells CASSVVGDGNTIYF. The CDR3 DNA is TGTGCCAGCAGCGTAGTGGGGGATGGAAACACCATATATTTT.

The chain uses TRBV18 and TRBJ2-1, with unresolved D. The CDR3 length is 15 residues. Germline CDR1 is KGHSH and CDR2 is LQKENI. V dropped 1 base and J dropped 7 bases, with 14 bases sitting between them. CDR3 in amino acids: CASSPLFWVANEQFF. The CDR3 bases are TGTGCCAGCTCACCACTGTTTTGGGTAGCTAATGAGCAGTTCTTC.

The chain joins TRBV6-1 to TRBJ1-2; TRBD1 might be the D (5 bases). V lost 3 bases to trimming and J lost 2 bases, with 13 bases between them. This CDR3 has 15 amino acids. CDR1 and CDR2 (germline): MNHNS, SASEGT. CDR3 coding DNA: TGTGCCAGCAGTGATCGGCGGGGGTCGAACTATGGCTACACCTTC. It codes for CASSDRRGSNYGYTF.

V gene TRBV5-8 combines with J gene TRBJ1-5, with D perhaps TRBD1 (5 bases). The CDR3 contains 11 residues. The germline gives CDR1 SGHTS, CDR2 YDEGEE. V lost 8 bases and J lost 10, with 13 bases in between. As DNA, the CDR3 is TGTGCCAGTTGGGACGAGCATCCCCAGCATTTT. Translated, it gives CASWDEHPQHF.

V and J are TRBV5-4 and TRBJ2-2; D might be TRBD1 (5 bases). V was trimmed by 6 bases and J by 7 bases, leaving 10 bases between them. The CDR3 runs to 12 residues. The germline gives CDR1 SGHNT, CDR2 YYREEE (reference sequence). CDR3 region: CASKGVFGELFF. Here the CDR3 DNA reads TGTGCCAGCAAAGGGGTATTCGGGGAGCTGTTTTTT.